This entry lists 19 T cell receptor beta chains sequenced from one sample in a study of CD8+ T cells in alopecia areata. As the sequencing template, cDNA was produced by extracting RNA and reverse transcribing it. TCRdb's table, derived via immunoSEQ multiplex PCR, lists solely in-frame clones and lacks some. The profile shows under 250,000 clones, 50% to 65% of them singletons. The sequencing here drew on CD4+ T cells sorted from blood, taken at week 0. These receptor sequences come from a human donor with alopecia areata.

Only a few counts were recorded for this clone. The chain uses TRBV6-5 and TRBJ2-7; possible D gene TRBD2, 7 bases. V shed 5 bases and J shed 7 bases, with 21 bases lying between them. This CDR3 contains 15 residues. From germline, CDR1 is MNHEY and CDR2 SVGAGI. The CDR3 spells CASSPEGGARVEQYF. In DNA form, the CDR3 reads TGTGCCAGCAGTCCCGAGGGGGGGGCACGGGTGGAGCAGTACTTC.

The genes are TRBV7-8 and TRBJ1-4; no clear D. The CDR3 has 15 amino acids. Germline V gene data show CDR1 as SGHVS and CDR2 as FQNEAQ. The V end was cut by 5 bases, the J end by 4 bases, with 14 bases between. The CDR3, as DNA: TGTGCCAGCAGCCTTCAAAGGGCTTTTAATGAAAAACTGTTTTTT. As protein: CASSLQRAFNEKLFF.

This clone appeared a single time. This chain links TRBV2 with TRBJ1-5; TRBD1 might be the D (6 bases). CDR1 and CDR2 (germline): SNHLY, FYNNEI. The CDR3 is made up of 16 amino acids. V lost 6 bases, J lost 6 bases, and 21 bases lay in between. The CDR3 nucleotides read TGTGCCAGCAGGGGCAACTGGGGGGCGCGAAGTCAGCCCCAGCATTTT. This encodes CASRGNWGARSQPQHF.

This sequence joins TRBV12-5 and TRBJ2-1; no reliable D call. Germline V lookup: CDR1 LGHNT, CDR2 FRNRAP. V lost 6 bases, J lost 7 bases, and 7 bases lay in between. This CDR3 is built from 11 residues. CDR3 in DNA: TGTGCTAGTGGCCAAGGGAATGAGCAGTTCTTC. Amino acid sequence: CASGQGNEQFF. Full variable domain (missing parts from reference TRBV12-5 and TRBJ2-1): DARVTQTPRHKVTEMGQEVTMRCQPILGHNTVFWYRQTMMQGLELLAYFRNRAPLDDSGMPKDRFSAEMPDATLATLKIQPSEPRDSAVYFCASGQGNEQFFGPGTRLTVL.

The chain links TRBV19 to TRBJ1-6, with unresolved D. The CDR3 covers 17 residues. With 5 bases removed from V and 0 bases from J, the gap between germline ends came to 14 bases. CDR1 and CDR2 (germline): LNHDA, SQIVND (reference sequence). The DNA for the CDR3 is TGTGCCAGTAGTTTGTCGGGCAGGAGCTCCTATAATTCACCCCTCCACTTT. As protein: CASSLSGRSSYNSPLHF.

This clone was detected only a few times. This chain uses TRBV28 with TRBJ1-5, with 7 bases matching TRBD1. The CDR3 totals 17 residues. After removal of 1 base from V and 0 bases from J, the junction contained 6 bases not matched to a gene. The germline CDR1 and CDR2 sequences are MDHEN and SYDVKM. CDR3 nucleotides: TGTGCCAGCAGTTTATCCCTGACAGGGTATAGCAATCAGCCCCAGCATTTT. It yields the protein CASSLSLTGYSNQPQHF.

The chain recombines TRBV5-1 with TRBJ2-2, with D perhaps matching TRBD2 (7 bases). Deletions cut 0 bases from V and 3 bases from J, with 15 bases between. Germline V gene lookup returns CDR1 SGHRS and CDR2 YFSETQ. The CDR3 is made up of 17 amino acids. The DNA of the CDR3 is TGCGCCAGCAGCTTGGCCGTCGCGGGGGCAGACACCGGGGAGCTGTTTTTT. This sequence encodes CASSLAVAGADTGELFF.

The chain couples TRBV4-1 to TRBJ1-4; the D is unclear. Trimming left V 1 base short and J 8 bases short, with 17 bases between. The CDR3 extends over 16 amino acids. The germline V gene has CDR1 MGHRA and CDR2 YSYEKL. CDR3 protein: CASSQVRSVESEKLFF. The CDR3 nucleotides are TGCGCCAGCAGCCAAGTAAGATCTGTTGAGTCGGAAAAACTGTTTTTT.

The genes are TRBV19 and TRBJ1-1; D remains ambiguous. The CDR3 runs to 11 residues. Germline V lookup: CDR1 LNHDA, CDR2 SQIVND (reference sequence). V was clipped by 7 bases and J by 1 base, with 4 bases between them. The CDR3 bases are TGTGCCAGTACTAAGAACACTGAAGCTTTCTTT. It encodes CASTKNTEAFF.

This clone was recorded a few times. V is TRBV25-1 and J is TRBJ1-1; D not resolved. CDR3 length: 11 amino acids. V was clipped by 7 bases and J by 0 bases, with 3 bases between them. The germline CDR1 and CDR2 sequences are MGHDK and SYGVNS. CDR3 residues: CASIMNTEAFF. The CDR3 nucleotides read TGTGCCAGCATCATGAACACTGAAGCTTTCTTT.

This chain uses TRBV25-1 with TRBJ2-7, with unresolved D. The CDR3 sequence is 13 residues long. Germline CDR1 reads MGHDK; CDR2 reads SYGVNS. V dropped 1 base and J dropped 3 bases, with 7 bases sitting between them. The CDR3 protein is CASSESNSYEQYF. The CDR3 nucleotides read TGTGCCAGCAGTGAATCCAACAGCTACGAGCAGTACTTC.

This clone was seen more than once but under ten times. The chain combines TRBV7-9 with TRBJ2-1; D gene unclear. The germline CDR1 and CDR2 sequences are SEHNR and FQNEAQ (reference sequence). V was clipped by 5 bases and J by 12 bases, with 14 bases between them. This CDR3 spans 12 amino acids. The CDR3 DNA reads as TGTGCCAGCAGCCACCGGGCGTCCGGGCAGTTCTTC. This gives the protein CASSHRASGQFF.

The chain carries TRBV6-1 and TRBJ2-3, with D possibly called TRBD1 or TRBD2 (6 bases each). V dropped 5 bases and J dropped 4 bases, with 13 bases sitting between them. Germline V CDR1 and CDR2: MNHNS, SASEGT. CDR3 size: 14 residues. The CDR3 protein is CASSPTGGPDTQYF. The CDR3 region has the DNA TGTGCCAGCAGTCCGACAGGAGGGCCAGATACGCAGTATTTT.

The chain links TRBV7-9 to TRBJ1-2; D unresolved. The CDR3 consists of 11 residues. The germline V and J ends were trimmed by 4 bases and 4 bases, with 4 bases remaining between them. Germline lookup yields CDR1 SEHNR and CDR2 FQNEAQ (reference sequence). The CDR3 loop reads CASSSTYGYTF. For the CDR3, the DNA is TGTGCCAGCAGCTCCACCTATGGCTACACCTTC.

This chain uses TRBV5-1 with TRBJ2-3; the D is unclear. V was cut by 1 base and J by 3 bases, with 3 bases left in between. The CDR3 has 12 amino acids. CDR1 and CDR2 from the germline V gene are SGHRS and YFSETQ. CDR3 loop: CASSLPTDTQYF. CDR3 DNA sequence: TGCGCCAGCAGCTTGCCAACAGATACGCAGTATTTT.

Points on this clone: The sample holds other DNA sequences that translate to the same CDR3. The V gene is TRBV30, the J gene TRBJ1-5; 7 bases line up with TRBD1. The V segment lost 1 base and the J segment 2 bases; nucleotides outside the gene matches: 2. The germline V gene has CDR1 GTSNPN and CDR2 SVGIG (reference sequence). The CDR3 has 14 residues. The CDR3 spells CAWSGQGGNQPQHF. CDR3 in DNA: TGTGCCTGGAGTGGGCAGGGGGGCAATCAGCCCCAGCATTTT. The full variable domain, its missing parts supplied by reference TRBV30 and TRBJ1-5, is SQTIHQWPATLVQPVGSPLSLECTVEGTSNPNLYWYRQAAGRGLQLLFYSVGIGQISSEVPQNLSASRPQDRQFILSSKKLLLSDSGFYLCAWSGQGGNQPQHFGDGTRLSIL.

This chain connects TRBV7-8 to TRBJ2-7; 9 bases fit TRBD1. J was trimmed by 2 bases and V by 0 bases; bases with no gene match: 5. The CDR3 runs 16 residues. The V gene's germline CDR1 is SGHVS and CDR2 FQNEAQ. The chain's CDR3 is CASSLARGQGTYEQYF. CDR3 DNA sequence: TGTGCCAGCAGCTTAGCGAGGGGACAGGGAACCTACGAGCAGTACTTC. The variable domain in full, with the rest retrieved from reference TRBV7-8 and TRBJ2-7, is GAGVSQSPRYKVAKRGQDVALRCDPISGHVSLFWYQQALGQGPEFLTYFQNEAQLDKSGLPSDRFFAERPEGSVSTLKIQRTQQEDSAVYLCASSLARGQGTYEQYFGPGTRLTVT.

A few counts support this clone. The V and J genes are TRBV29-1 and TRBJ1-5; 10 positions match TRBD1. The CDR3 consists of 16 residues. The junction had 13 bases not matched to a gene; V was cut back by 7 bases and J by 4 bases. The germline gives CDR1 SQVTM, CDR2 ANQGSEA. The CDR3 is CSGRRQGAIGNQPQHF. CDR3 nucleotides: TGCAGCGGCCGACGACAGGGGGCGATTGGGAATCAGCCCCAGCATTTT.

The chain carries TRBV6-5 and TRBJ1-6; D is uncertain. Germline loops: CDR1 MNHEY, CDR2 SVGAGI. V was trimmed by 0 bases and J by 10 bases, leaving 10 bases between them. This CDR3 is 14 amino acids long. The CDR3 is CASSYSANRSPLHF. DNA of the CDR3: TGTGCCAGCAGTTACTCGGCCAATAGATCACCCCTCCACTTT.